The present TCR beta chain was sequenced within a study of cytomegalovirus exposure and HLA in healthy donors. Between the trimmed V and J ends, which lost 1 base and 0 bases, there was a span of 10 bases. The V gene's germline CDR1 is LNHNV and CDR2 YYDKDF (reference sequence). CDR3 size: 16 residues. PCR involved 60 Vbeta and 13 Jbeta primers. Sequencing used immunoSEQ multiplex PCR; TCRdb keeps in-frame clones, though not all of them. The table counts around 58,000 clones; roughly 9.6% lies in the top ten. The material sequenced was PBMCs. The receptor comes from a man aged 50 to 59 in good health and CMV-seropositive. J is TRBJ1-5 and V is TRBV15; TRBD1 is a possible D gene (5 bases). CDR3 loop: CATSRARDYSNQPQHF. As DNA, the CDR3 is TGTGCCACCAGCAGAGCTAGGGACTATAGCAATCAGCCCCAGCATTTT.